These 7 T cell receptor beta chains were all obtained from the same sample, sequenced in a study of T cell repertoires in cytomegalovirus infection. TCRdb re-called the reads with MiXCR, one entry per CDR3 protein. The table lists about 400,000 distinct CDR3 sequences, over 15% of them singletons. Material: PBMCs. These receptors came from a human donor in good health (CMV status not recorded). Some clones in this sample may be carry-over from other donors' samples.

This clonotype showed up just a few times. CDR3 in amino acids: CASSIWNSGANVLTF. In DNA form, the CDR3 reads TGTGCCAGTAGTATTTGGAACTCTGGGGCCAACGTCCTGACTTTC. The rearrangement links TRBV19 to TRBJ2-6; D remains ambiguous. The CDR3 has 15 residues. V lost 3 bases to trimming and J lost 0 bases, with 6 bases between them. CDR1 LNHDA and CDR2 SQIVND come from the germline V gene (reference sequence).

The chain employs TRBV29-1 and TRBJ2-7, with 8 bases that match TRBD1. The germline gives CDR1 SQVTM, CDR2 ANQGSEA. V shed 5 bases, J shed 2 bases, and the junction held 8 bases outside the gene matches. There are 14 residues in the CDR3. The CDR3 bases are TGCAGCGTTCGGGACAGGTCTGGGCCCTACGAGCAGTACTTC. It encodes CSVRDRSGPYEQYF.

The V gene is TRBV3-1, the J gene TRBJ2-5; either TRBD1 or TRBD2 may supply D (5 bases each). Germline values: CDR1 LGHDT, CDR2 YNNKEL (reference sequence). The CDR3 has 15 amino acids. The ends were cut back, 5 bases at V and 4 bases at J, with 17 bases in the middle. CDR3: CASSWVWGRTETQYF. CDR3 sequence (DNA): TGTGCCAGCAGCTGGGTTTGGGGGAGAACAGAGACCCAGTACTTC.

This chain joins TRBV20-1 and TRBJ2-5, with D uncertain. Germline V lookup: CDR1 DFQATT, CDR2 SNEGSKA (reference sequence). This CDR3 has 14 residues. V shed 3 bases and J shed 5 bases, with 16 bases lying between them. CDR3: CSASRRIGEETQYF. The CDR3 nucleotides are TGCAGTGCTAGTAGGCGGATAGGAGAGGAGACCCAGTACTTC.

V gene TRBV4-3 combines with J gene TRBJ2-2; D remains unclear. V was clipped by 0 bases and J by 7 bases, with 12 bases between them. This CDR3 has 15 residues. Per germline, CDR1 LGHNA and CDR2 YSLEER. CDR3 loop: CASSQEVVGIGELFF. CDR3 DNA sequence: TGCGCCAGCAGCCAAGAGGTTGTGGGGATCGGGGAGCTGTTTTTT.

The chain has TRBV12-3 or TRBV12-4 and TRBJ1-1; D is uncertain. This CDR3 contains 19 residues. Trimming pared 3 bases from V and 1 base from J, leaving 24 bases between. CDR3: CASSFLPPDPRTENTEAFF. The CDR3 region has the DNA TGTGCCAGCAGTTTTCTGCCACCTGACCCCCGGACCGAGAACACTGAAGCTTTCTTT.

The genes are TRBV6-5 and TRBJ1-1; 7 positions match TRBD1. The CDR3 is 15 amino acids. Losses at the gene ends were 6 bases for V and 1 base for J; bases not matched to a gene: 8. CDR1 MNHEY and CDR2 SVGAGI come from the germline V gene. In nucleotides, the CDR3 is TGTGCCAGCAGCTTTGACAGGGCCCGGAACACTGAAGCTTTCTTT. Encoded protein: CASSFDRARNTEAFF.